The sample holds a few counts of the clone carrying this T cell receptor beta chain. Its specificity is not known. This sample is drawn from a study of T-cell memory formation after mild COVID-19. Study details: Largely, the TCR clusters proved donor specific. Study-wide points: Some clones that responded were present in memory (sampled pre-infection), which suggests cross-reactive memory joined.

cDNA libraries for TCR alpha and TCR beta, carrying sample barcodes and UMIs, came from 5'RACE with constant-segment primers. From the 5' RACE reads, TCRdb called clonotypes with MiXCR, one entry per CDR3 protein. The table has fewer than 400,000 distinct CDR3 sequences, roughly 15% seen once. V was shortened by 0 bases and J by 0 bases, with 8 bases between the two germline ends. The CDR3 consists of 14 residues. Germline CDR1 and CDR2: DFQATT and SNEGSKA (reference sequence). The sample was PBMCs or a T cell subset sorted from them (not recorded which). The sequence was obtained from a man younger than 35 who had mild COVID-19 (a few samples of this study predate the infection). Cell type and time point are not known. J is TRBJ1-1 and V is TRBV20-1; a possible D gene is TRBD1 (6 bases). CDR3 coding DNA: TGCAGTGCTAGAGACGGACAGCTGAACACTGAAGCTTTCTTT. Its translation is CSARDGQLNTEAFF.